A selection of T cell receptor beta chains follows, all from one sample in a study of blood T cell repertoires in COVID-19. Profiling relied on immunoSEQ multiplex PCR, and the TCRdb table lists in-frame clones only, not all of them. In the table there are about 130,000 clones, around 84% of which are singletons. Material: peripheral blood. Receptor source: an elderly woman with acute or convalescent COVID-19. The CDR3 runs from the conserved cysteine through the conserved F or W. Each record gives: V gene, J gene, clone size, D gene, CDR3 protein, CDR3 DNA. The D gene is left open where the match is weak. Clone size appears in some rows only: once, few, many, or a class for an expanded clone.

V gene: TRBV18
J gene: TRBJ2-3
clone size: NA
D gene: NA
CDR3 protein: CASSPGRSSTDTQYF
CDR3 DNA: TGTGCCAGCTCACCAGGGAGATCTAGCACAGATACGCAGTATTTT

V gene: TRBV6-5
J gene: TRBJ2-7
clone size: NA
D gene: TRBD2
CDR3 protein: CATSGTSGYEQYF
CDR3 DNA: TGTGCCACCTCCGGGACTAGCGGATACGAGCAGTACTTC

V gene: TRBV24-1
J gene: TRBJ2-5
clone size: NA
D gene: TRBD1
CDR3 protein: CATADRGSQETQYF
CDR3 DNA: TGTGCCACCGCGGACAGGGGGTCCCAAGAGACCCAGTACTTC

V gene: TRBV9
J gene: TRBJ2-7
clone size: NA
D gene: TRBD1
CDR3 protein: CASSRTGTGYEQYF
CDR3 DNA: TGTGCCAGCAGCAGAACCGGGACAGGGTACGAGCAGTACTTC

V gene: TRBV4-3
J gene: TRBJ2-3
clone size: NA
D gene: NA
CDR3 protein: CASSQGQFTSTDTQYF
CDR3 DNA: TGCGCCAGCAGCCAAGGACAGTTCACATCCACAGATACGCAGTATTTT

V gene: TRBV4-1
J gene: TRBJ2-3
clone size: NA
D gene: TRBD2
CDR3 protein: CASSPQGLAGGPDTQYF
CDR3 DNA: TGCGCCAGCAGCCCACAGGGACTAGCGGGGGGCCCAGATACGCAGTATTTT

V gene: TRBV19
J gene: TRBJ1-5
clone size: NA
D gene: NA
CDR3 protein: CASSPRLKGEWNNQPQHF
CDR3 DNA: TGTGCCAGTAGTCCAAGGTTGAAGGGGGAATGGAACAATCAGCCCCAGCATTTT

V gene: TRBV7-2
J gene: TRBJ1-2
clone size: once
D gene: NA
CDR3 protein: CASSQTGTLGAGYTF
CDR3 DNA: TGTGCCAGCAGTCAAACAGGAACCCTGGGGGCCGGCTACACCTTC

V gene: TRBV11-2
J gene: TRBJ1-1
clone size: NA
D gene: TRBD1
CDR3 protein: CASSSRDSWSTEAFF
CDR3 DNA: TGTGCCAGCAGCTCGAGGGACAGTTGGAGCACTGAAGCTTTCTTT

V gene: TRBV12-5
J gene: TRBJ1-6
clone size: NA
D gene: NA
CDR3 protein: CASGRNRNSPLHF
CDR3 DNA: TGTGCTAGTGGTCGTAACAGAAATTCACCCCTCCACTTT

V gene: TRBV7-2
J gene: TRBJ2-5
clone size: NA
D gene: TRBD1
CDR3 protein: CASSVGAGGWETQYF
CDR3 DNA: TGTGCCAGCAGCGTTGGGGCAGGGGGCTGGGAGACCCAGTACTTC

V gene: TRBV5-5
J gene: TRBJ2-5
clone size: NA
D gene: NA
CDR3 protein: CASSLGGRGGETQYF
CDR3 DNA: TGTGCCAGCAGCTTAGGCGGGAGAGGGGGAGAGACCCAGTACTTC

V gene: TRBV2
J gene: TRBJ1-5
clone size: NA
D gene: NA
CDR3 protein: CASSEGLYQPQHF
CDR3 DNA: TGTGCCAGCAGCGAGGGCCTATATCAGCCCCAGCATTTT

V gene: TRBV20-1
J gene: TRBJ2-1
clone size: NA
D gene: TRBD2
CDR3 protein: CSASSLAGVSSYNEQFF
CDR3 DNA: TGCAGTGCTAGTTCACTAGCGGGGGTTAGCTCCTACAATGAGCAGTTCTTC

V gene: TRBV19
J gene: TRBJ2-7
clone size: NA
D gene: NA
CDR3 protein: CASSLLGGRSYEQYF
CDR3 DNA: TGTGCCAGTAGTCTTCTGGGGGGGCGTTCCTACGAGCAGTACTTC

V gene: TRBV7-8
J gene: TRBJ2-7
clone size: NA
D gene: TRBD2
CDR3 protein: CASSPETSGGSYEQYF
CDR3 DNA: TGTGCCAGCAGCCCCGAGACTAGCGGGGGCTCCTACGAGCAGTACTTC

V gene: TRBV20-1
J gene: TRBJ1-1
clone size: NA
D gene: NA
CDR3 protein: CSARRDVEAFF
CDR3 DNA: TGCAGTGCTAGAAGAGATGTTGAAGCTTTCTTT

V gene: TRBV7-9
J gene: TRBJ1-1
clone size: NA
D gene: TRBD1
CDR3 protein: CASSGGQGANTEAFF
CDR3 DNA: TGTGCCAGCAGCGGGGGACAGGGGGCGAACACTGAAGCTTTCTTT

V gene: TRBV7-9
J gene: TRBJ1-1
clone size: once
D gene: NA
CDR3 protein: CASSDTAGARAFF
CDR3 DNA: TGTGCCAGCAGCGACACGGCAGGGGCTAGGGCTTTCTTT

V gene: TRBV30
J gene: TRBJ1-4
clone size: NA
D gene: NA
CDR3 protein: CAWSVGDRTFKEKLFF
CDR3 DNA: TGTGCCTGGAGTGTGGGCGACAGGACCTTTAAAGAAAAACTGTTTTTT

V gene: TRBV7-2
J gene: TRBJ2-1
clone size: NA
D gene: NA
CDR3 protein: CASSPSSYNEQFF
CDR3 DNA: TGTGCCAGCAGCCCCAGCTCCTACAATGAGCAGTTCTTC

V gene: TRBV19
J gene: TRBJ2-3
clone size: few
D gene: NA
CDR3 protein: CASSMYSLDTQYF
CDR3 DNA: TGTGCCAGTAGTATGTACAGCTTAGATACGCAGTATTTT

V gene: TRBV9
J gene: TRBJ2-5
clone size: NA
D gene: NA
CDR3 protein: CASSVYDTQETQYF
CDR3 DNA: TGTGCCAGCAGCGTATACGACACCCAAGAGACCCAGTACTTC

V gene: TRBV19
J gene: TRBJ1-5
clone size: NA
D gene: NA
CDR3 protein: CASSIGYSGNQPQHF
CDR3 DNA: TGTGCCAGTAGTATAGGATACAGCGGGAATCAGCCCCAGCATTTT

V gene: TRBV18
J gene: TRBJ2-3
clone size: NA
D gene: NA
CDR3 protein: CASSPEGGNTDTQYF
CDR3 DNA: TGTGCCAGCTCACCGGAGGGGGGGAACACAGATACGCAGTATTTT

V gene: TRBV5-6
J gene: TRBJ2-3
clone size: NA
D gene: NA
CDR3 protein: CASSLDLWTDTQYF
CDR3 DNA: TGTGCCAGCAGCTTGGACTTATGGACAGATACGCAGTATTTT

V gene: TRBV6-5
J gene: TRBJ2-4
clone size: NA
D gene: TRBD1
CDR3 protein: CASSYGDRGRNIQYF
CDR3 DNA: TGTGCCAGCAGTTATGGGGACAGGGGTCGGAACATTCAGTACTTC

V gene: TRBV5-5
J gene: TRBJ2-1
clone size: NA
D gene: NA
CDR3 protein: CASSRDISSYNEQFF
CDR3 DNA: TGTGCCAGCAGCAGGGACATCTCCTCCTACAATGAGCAGTTCTTC

V gene: TRBV19
J gene: TRBJ1-5
clone size: few
D gene: TRBD1
CDR3 protein: CASRTDRSSNQPQHF
CDR3 DNA: TGTGCCAGTAGGACGGACAGGAGCAGCAATCAGCCCCAGCATTTT

V gene: TRBV10-1
J gene: TRBJ1-6
clone size: once
D gene: TRBD1
CDR3 protein: CASSRTGNNSPLHF
CDR3 DNA: TGCGCCAGCAGTCGGACAGGGAATAATTCACCCCTCCACTTT

V gene: TRBV5-1
J gene: TRBJ1-1
clone size: NA
D gene: TRBD1
CDR3 protein: CASSTDRGRRTEAFF
CDR3 DNA: TGCGCCAGCAGCACCGACAGGGGGCGACGAACTGAAGCTTTCTTT

V gene: TRBV6-1
J gene: TRBJ1-3
clone size: few
D gene: TRBD1
CDR3 protein: CASSEFGTGTGSGNTIYF
CDR3 DNA: TGTGCCAGCAGTGAGTTTGGGACAGGGACAGGCTCTGGAAACACCATATATTTT

V gene: TRBV5-1
J gene: TRBJ2-6
clone size: NA
D gene: NA
CDR3 protein: CASSLGGGARTNVLTF
CDR3 DNA: TGCGCCAGCAGCTTGGGAGGGGGGGCGCGGACCAACGTCCTGACTTTC

V gene: TRBV5-8
J gene: TRBJ1-4
clone size: NA
D gene: NA
CDR3 protein: CASSSDGHWNGELFF
CDR3 DNA: TGTGCCAGCAGCTCGGACGGACACTGGAACGGAGAACTGTTTTTT